This TCR beta chain was recorded in a study of molecular identifiers for immune sequencing clone quantification. For the study at large: Naive CD8 cell RNA, from roughly 20,000 or 100,000 cells, was split five ways in replicates, with four sequenced.

TCRdb reprocessed the PCR reads via MiXCR and lists one record per CDR3 protein. Of roughly 100,000 distinct CDR3 sequences in the sample, 30% to 45% were seen once. With 0 bases clipped from V and 6 bases from J, the junction kept 6 bases outside the gene matches. In germline, CDR1 is MDHEN, CDR2 SYDVKM. The CDR3 runs to 15 residues. This clonotype was observed many times. The clonotype originates from a human donor in good health. Some libraries in this study had Jurkat cell RNA spiked in. Sequencing was performed on naive CD8+ T cells from blood, with Jurkat cell RNA spiked in. The subset is: FACS-sorted CD8+CD4-CCR7+CD45RA+ naive T cells. The chain links TRBV28 to TRBJ2-7; 9 positions match TRBD2. The CDR3 DNA sequence: TGTGCCAGCAGTTTATGGCGGCTAGCGGGACCCGAGCAGTACTTC. Translation: CASSLWRLAGPEQYF.